A selection of T cell receptor beta chains follows, all from one sample in a study of blood T cell repertoires in COVID-19. Assay used: immunoSEQ multiplex PCR; TCRdb lists only in-frame clones, some missing. The table has 300,000 to 400,000 clones, more than 75% seen once; the top ten hold approximately 2.9%. Sequencing was carried out using peripheral blood. These receptor sequences come from a human donor in a cohort sampled during active COVID-19. The CDR3 runs from the conserved cysteine through the conserved F or W. The order of the fields is V gene, clone size, D gene, J gene, CDR3 DNA, CDR3 protein. D genes are given only for firm matches. The size entry is marked missing in some rows and otherwise reads once, few, many or a size class.

V gene: TRBV20-1
clone size: -
D gene: TRBD1
J gene: TRBJ1-2
CDR3 DNA: TGCAGTGCCAACAGGGGTGGTGGCTACACCTTC
CDR3 protein: CSANRGGGYTF

V gene: TRBV6-6
clone size: -
D gene: -
J gene: TRBJ2-7
CDR3 DNA: TGTGCCAGCAGGCCAGGGTCCTACGAGCAGTACTTC
CDR3 protein: CASRPGSYEQYF

V gene: TRBV6-2/TRBV6-3
clone size: -
D gene: TRBD2
J gene: TRBJ2-7
CDR3 DNA: TGTGCCAGCAGCTTTGGACTAGCGAGTACCTACGAGCAGTACTTC
CDR3 protein: CASSFGLASTYEQYF

V gene: TRBV28
clone size: -
D gene: -
J gene: TRBJ1-6
CDR3 DNA: TGTGCCAGCAGTTTATCGGCAGGGCTAAATTCACCCCTCCACTTT
CDR3 protein: CASSLSAGLNSPLHF

V gene: TRBV5-4
clone size: -
D gene: -
J gene: TRBJ2-1
CDR3 DNA: TGTGCCAGCAGCTTGGCGGTAGCGGTTTACAATGAGCAGTTCTTC
CDR3 protein: CASSLAVAVYNEQFF

V gene: TRBV3-1/TRBV3-2
clone size: -
D gene: -
J gene: TRBJ2-1
CDR3 DNA: TGTGCCAGCAGCCAAGCCCTAGCGTTTCGCCGGGTTGAGCAGTTCTTC
CDR3 protein: CASSQALAFRRVEQFF

V gene: TRBV12-3/TRBV12-4
clone size: once
D gene: -
J gene: TRBJ1-1
CDR3 DNA: TGTGCCAGCGAGATCCGCGGGACTGAAGCTTTCTTT
CDR3 protein: CASEIRGTEAFF

V gene: TRBV3-1/TRBV3-2
clone size: -
D gene: TRBD1
J gene: TRBJ2-7
CDR3 DNA: TGTGCCAGCAGCCAAGATCCCAGGGGGCGCGAGCAGTACTTC
CDR3 protein: CASSQDPRGREQYF

V gene: TRBV30
clone size: -
D gene: -
J gene: TRBJ1-5
CDR3 DNA: TGTGCCTGGAGTGTACAAGGGGGATATCAGCCCCAGCATTTT
CDR3 protein: CAWSVQGGYQPQHF

V gene: TRBV6-1
clone size: -
D gene: TRBD1
J gene: TRBJ1-1
CDR3 DNA: TGTGCCAGCAGTGGGGTTTGGACGACAGGGGCCAACACTGAAGCTTTCTTT
CDR3 protein: CASSGVWTTGANTEAFF

V gene: TRBV30
clone size: -
D gene: -
J gene: TRBJ2-3
CDR3 DNA: TGTGCCTGGAGTGGAGGGGGCGGGAGGACAGATACGCAGTATTTT
CDR3 protein: CAWSGGGGRTDTQYF

V gene: TRBV7-7
clone size: -
D gene: -
J gene: TRBJ2-5
CDR3 DNA: TGTGCCAGCAGCTTAATGCCCCCCGGAACAGGGGAGACCCAGTACTTC
CDR3 protein: CASSLMPPGTGETQYF

V gene: TRBV5-4
clone size: -
D gene: -
J gene: TRBJ1-1
CDR3 DNA: TGTGCCAGCCCCGGGGGGGAGATGAACACTGAAGCTTTCTTT
CDR3 protein: CASPGGEMNTEAFF

V gene: TRBV10-1
clone size: -
D gene: -
J gene: TRBJ1-3
CDR3 DNA: TGCGCCAGCTGCCGGGGGGGTTCTGGAAACACCATATATTTT
CDR3 protein: CASCRGGSGNTIYF

V gene: TRBV29-1
clone size: -
D gene: -
J gene: TRBJ2-1
CDR3 DNA: TGCAGCGTTGGAGGGGGTGGTGAGCAGTTCTTC
CDR3 protein: CSVGGGGEQFF

V gene: TRBV2
clone size: -
D gene: TRBD1
J gene: TRBJ2-2
CDR3 DNA: TGTGCCAGCCGCCCCGGGTTTGCGACAGGGGGACCCGGGGAGCTGTTTTTT
CDR3 protein: CASRPGFATGGPGELFF

V gene: TRBV30
clone size: -
D gene: -
J gene: TRBJ2-7
CDR3 DNA: TGTGCCTGGAGTGTAGGGGAGGGGGACGAGCAGTACTTC
CDR3 protein: CAWSVGEGDEQYF

V gene: TRBV4-2
clone size: -
D gene: TRBD2
J gene: TRBJ2-1
CDR3 DNA: TGTGCCAGCAGCCAAGATGTGGCGGGAGGGCCCAGTGAGCAGTTCTTC
CDR3 protein: CASSQDVAGGPSEQFF

V gene: TRBV10-3
clone size: -
D gene: TRBD1
J gene: TRBJ2-3
CDR3 DNA: TGTGCCATTCACCCCGGACAGGGGGGATCGGGTACGCAGTATTTT
CDR3 protein: CAIHPGQGGSGTQYF

V gene: TRBV6-1
clone size: -
D gene: TRBD2
J gene: TRBJ2-5
CDR3 DNA: TGTGCCAGCAGTGAAGGAGCGGGAGAGGGCGAGACCCAGTACTTC
CDR3 protein: CASSEGAGEGETQYF

V gene: TRBV4-1
clone size: -
D gene: TRBD1
J gene: TRBJ1-4
CDR3 DNA: TGCGCCAGCAGCCTATCCGGGACAGGGAATGAAAAACTGTTTTTT
CDR3 protein: CASSLSGTGNEKLFF

V gene: TRBV28
clone size: -
D gene: -
J gene: TRBJ2-7
CDR3 DNA: TGTGCCAGCAGATTAACTAGCAGGAGGTCCTACGAGCAGTACTTC
CDR3 protein: CASRLTSRRSYEQYF

V gene: TRBV4-1
clone size: -
D gene: TRBD2
J gene: TRBJ2-3
CDR3 DNA: TGCGCCAGCAGCCGGTCTAGCGGCCGCACAGATACGCAGTATTTT
CDR3 protein: CASSRSSGRTDTQYF

V gene: TRBV6-2/TRBV6-3
clone size: -
D gene: TRBD1
J gene: TRBJ2-7
CDR3 DNA: TGTGCCAGCAGTCCCCACATGGACAGGAACTACGAGCAGTACTTC
CDR3 protein: CASSPHMDRNYEQYF

V gene: TRBV4-1
clone size: -
D gene: -
J gene: TRBJ2-1
CDR3 DNA: TGCGCCAGCAGCCAAGAGTCGGGAGTCCCATATGAGCAGTTCTTC
CDR3 protein: CASSQESGVPYEQFF

V gene: TRBV5-4
clone size: -
D gene: -
J gene: TRBJ2-5
CDR3 DNA: TGTGCCAGCAGCAGCACCGGGTCCGACTTAGAGACCCAGTACTTC
CDR3 protein: CASSSTGSDLETQYF

V gene: TRBV30
clone size: once
D gene: -
J gene: TRBJ2-2
CDR3 DNA: TGTGCCTGGAGAGGCCCGAAGCGATACACCGGGGAGCTGTTTTTT
CDR3 protein: CAWRGPKRYTGELFF

V gene: TRBV24-1
clone size: once
D gene: TRBD1
J gene: TRBJ2-1
CDR3 DNA: TGTGCCACCAGTGACCCCACGACAGGGCCCTACAATGAGCAGTTCTTC
CDR3 protein: CATSDPTTGPYNEQFF